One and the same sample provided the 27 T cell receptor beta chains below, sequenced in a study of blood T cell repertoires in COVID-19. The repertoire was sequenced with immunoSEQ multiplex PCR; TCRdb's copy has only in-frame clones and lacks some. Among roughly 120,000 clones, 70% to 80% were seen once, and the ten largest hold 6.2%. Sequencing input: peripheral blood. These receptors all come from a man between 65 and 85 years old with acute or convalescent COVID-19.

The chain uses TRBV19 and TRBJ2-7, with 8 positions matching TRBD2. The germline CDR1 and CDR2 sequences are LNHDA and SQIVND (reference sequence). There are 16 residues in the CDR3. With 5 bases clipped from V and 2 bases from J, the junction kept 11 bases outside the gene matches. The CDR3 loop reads CASSAPSGSPAYEQYF. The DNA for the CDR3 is TGTGCCAGTAGTGCTCCTAGCGGGTCCCCGGCCTACGAGCAGTACTTC.

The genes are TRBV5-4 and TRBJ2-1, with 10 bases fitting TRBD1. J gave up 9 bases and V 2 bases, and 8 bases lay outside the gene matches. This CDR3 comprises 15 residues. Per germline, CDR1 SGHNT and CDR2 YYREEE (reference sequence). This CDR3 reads CASSFRQGAEGEQFF. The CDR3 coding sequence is TGTGCCAGCAGCTTTAGACAGGGGGCGGAGGGTGAGCAGTTCTTC. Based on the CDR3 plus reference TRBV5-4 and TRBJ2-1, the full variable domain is ETGVTQSPTHLIKTRGQQVTLRCSSQSGHNTVSWYQQALGQGPQFIFQYYREEENGRGNFPPRFSGLQFPNYSSELNVNALELDDSALYLCASSFRQGAEGEQFFGPGTRLTVL.

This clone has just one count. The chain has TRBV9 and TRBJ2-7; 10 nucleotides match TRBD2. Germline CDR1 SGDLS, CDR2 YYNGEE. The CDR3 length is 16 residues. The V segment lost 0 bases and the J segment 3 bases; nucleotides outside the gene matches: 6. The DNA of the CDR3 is TGTGCCAGCAGCGTAGGTCCGGGACTAGCGAACTACGAGCAGTACTTC. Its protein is CASSVGPGLANYEQYF.

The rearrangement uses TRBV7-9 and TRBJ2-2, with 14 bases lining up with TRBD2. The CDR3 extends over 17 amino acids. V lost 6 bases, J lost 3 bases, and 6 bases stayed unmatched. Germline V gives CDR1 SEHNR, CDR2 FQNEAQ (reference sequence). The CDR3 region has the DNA TGTGCCAGCAGTCAGACTAGCGGGAGGGCCGACACCGGGGAGCTGTTTTTT. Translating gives CASSQTSGRADTGELFF.

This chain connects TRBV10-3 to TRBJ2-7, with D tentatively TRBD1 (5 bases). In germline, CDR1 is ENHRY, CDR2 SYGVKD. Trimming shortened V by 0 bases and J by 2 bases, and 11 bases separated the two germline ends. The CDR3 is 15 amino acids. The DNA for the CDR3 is TGTGCCATCAGTGAGTCACAGGCCGGAGCCTACGAGCAGTACTTC. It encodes CAISESQAGAYEQYF.

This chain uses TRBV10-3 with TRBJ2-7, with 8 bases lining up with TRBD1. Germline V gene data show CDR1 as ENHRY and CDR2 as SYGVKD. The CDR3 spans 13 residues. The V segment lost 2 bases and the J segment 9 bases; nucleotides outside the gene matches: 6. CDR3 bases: TGTGCCATCAGTGAGGCGGGACAGGTTGTGCAGTACTTC. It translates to CAISEAGQVVQYF.

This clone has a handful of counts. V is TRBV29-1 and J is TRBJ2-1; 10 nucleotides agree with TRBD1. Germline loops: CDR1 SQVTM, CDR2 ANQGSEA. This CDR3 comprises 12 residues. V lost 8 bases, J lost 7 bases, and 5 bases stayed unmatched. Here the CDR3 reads CSLGTGANEQFF. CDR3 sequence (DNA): TGCAGCCTGGGGACAGGGGCTAATGAGCAGTTCTTC.

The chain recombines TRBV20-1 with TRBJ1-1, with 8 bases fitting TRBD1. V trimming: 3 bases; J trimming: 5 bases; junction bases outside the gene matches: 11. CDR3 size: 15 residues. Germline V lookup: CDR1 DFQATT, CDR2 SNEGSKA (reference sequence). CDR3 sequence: CSASDARQGSTEAFF. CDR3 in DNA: TGCAGTGCTAGTGACGCCCGACAGGGGTCAACTGAAGCTTTCTTT.

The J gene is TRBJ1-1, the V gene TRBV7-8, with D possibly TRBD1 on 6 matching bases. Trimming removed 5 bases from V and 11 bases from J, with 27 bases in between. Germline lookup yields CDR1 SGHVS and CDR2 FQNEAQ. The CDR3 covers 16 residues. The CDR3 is CASSDQISYRDQGAFF. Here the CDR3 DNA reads TGTGCCAGCAGCGACCAAATAAGCTACAGGGATCAAGGGGCTTTCTTT. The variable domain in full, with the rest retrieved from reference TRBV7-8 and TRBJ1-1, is GAGVSQSPRYKVAKRGQDVALRCDPISGHVSLFWYQQALGQGPEFLTYFQNEAQLDKSGLPSDRFFAERPEGSVSTLKIQRTQQEDSAVYLCASSDQISYRDQGAFFGQGTRLTVV.

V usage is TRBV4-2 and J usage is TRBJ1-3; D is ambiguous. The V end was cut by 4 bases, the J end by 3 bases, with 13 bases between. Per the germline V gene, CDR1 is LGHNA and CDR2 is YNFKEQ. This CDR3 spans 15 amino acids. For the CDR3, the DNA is TGTGCCAGCAGCCCGAGGGAGGGATATGGAAACACCATATATTTT. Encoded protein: CASSPREGYGNTIYF.

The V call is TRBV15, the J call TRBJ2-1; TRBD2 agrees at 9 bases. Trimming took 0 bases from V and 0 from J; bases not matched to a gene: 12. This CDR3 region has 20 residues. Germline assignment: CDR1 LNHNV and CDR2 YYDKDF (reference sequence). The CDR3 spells CATSREPMTSGMSSYNEQFF. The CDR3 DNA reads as TGTGCCACCAGCAGAGAGCCGATGACTAGCGGAATGAGCTCCTACAATGAGCAGTTCTTC.

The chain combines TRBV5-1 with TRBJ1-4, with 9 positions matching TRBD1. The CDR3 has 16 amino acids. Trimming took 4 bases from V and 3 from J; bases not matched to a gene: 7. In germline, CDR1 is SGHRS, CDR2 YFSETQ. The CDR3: CASSPGQGGANEKLFF. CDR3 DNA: TGCGCCAGCAGCCCGGGACAGGGAGGCGCTAATGAAAAACTGTTTTTT.

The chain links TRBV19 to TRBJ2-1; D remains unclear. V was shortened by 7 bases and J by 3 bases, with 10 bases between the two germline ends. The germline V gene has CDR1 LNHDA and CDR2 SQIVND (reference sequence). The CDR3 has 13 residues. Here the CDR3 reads CASNPRNYNEQFF. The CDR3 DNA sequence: TGTGCCAGTAACCCCAGGAACTACAATGAGCAGTTCTTC.

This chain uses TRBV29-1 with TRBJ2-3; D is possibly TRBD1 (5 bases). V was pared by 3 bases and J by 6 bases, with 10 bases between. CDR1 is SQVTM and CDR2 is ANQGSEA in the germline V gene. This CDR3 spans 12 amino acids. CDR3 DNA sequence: TGCAGCGTTGACACCCCAGGGGATACGCAGTATTTT. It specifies CSVDTPGDTQYF.

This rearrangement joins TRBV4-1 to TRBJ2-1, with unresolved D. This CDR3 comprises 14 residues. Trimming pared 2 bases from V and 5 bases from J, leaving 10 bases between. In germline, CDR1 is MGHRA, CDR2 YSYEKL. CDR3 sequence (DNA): TGCGCCAGCAGCCAACCCCGCCGGGACAATGAGCAGTTCTTC. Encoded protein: CASSQPRRDNEQFF.

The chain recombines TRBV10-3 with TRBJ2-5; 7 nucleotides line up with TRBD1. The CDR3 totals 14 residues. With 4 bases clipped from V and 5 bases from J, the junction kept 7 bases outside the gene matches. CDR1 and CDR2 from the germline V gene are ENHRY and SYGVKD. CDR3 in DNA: TGTGCCATCAGTGTAGAGGGGGCGAAGGAGACCCAGTACTTC. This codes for CAISVEGAKETQYF.

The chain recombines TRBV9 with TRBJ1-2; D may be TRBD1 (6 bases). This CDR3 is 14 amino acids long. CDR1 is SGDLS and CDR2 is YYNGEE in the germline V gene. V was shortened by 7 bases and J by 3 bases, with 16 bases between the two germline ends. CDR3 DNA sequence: TGTGCCAGCCAATCTATGACAGGACACTATGGCTACACCTTC. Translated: CASQSMTGHYGYTF.

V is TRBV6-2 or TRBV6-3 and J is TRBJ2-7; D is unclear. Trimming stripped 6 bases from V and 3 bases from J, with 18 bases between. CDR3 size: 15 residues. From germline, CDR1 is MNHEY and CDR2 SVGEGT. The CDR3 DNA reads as TGTGCCAGCAGCTCCGAGAGACTTAGCTACTACGAGCAGTACTTC. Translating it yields CASSSERLSYYEQYF.

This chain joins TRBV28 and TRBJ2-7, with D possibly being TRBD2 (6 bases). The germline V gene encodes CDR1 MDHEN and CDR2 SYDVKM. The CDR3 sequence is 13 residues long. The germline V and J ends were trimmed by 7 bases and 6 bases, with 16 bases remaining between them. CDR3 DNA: TGTGCCAGCACGGGGCCCCGGCGGGGCGAGCAGTACTTC. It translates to CASTGPRRGEQYF.

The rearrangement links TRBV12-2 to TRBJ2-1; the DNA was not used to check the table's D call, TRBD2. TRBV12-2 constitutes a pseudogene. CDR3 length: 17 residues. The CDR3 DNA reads TGTGCAAGTCGCTCCTCCCCCCTTAGCGGGAGCGCGAATGAGCAGTTCTTC. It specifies CASRSSPLSGSANEQFF.

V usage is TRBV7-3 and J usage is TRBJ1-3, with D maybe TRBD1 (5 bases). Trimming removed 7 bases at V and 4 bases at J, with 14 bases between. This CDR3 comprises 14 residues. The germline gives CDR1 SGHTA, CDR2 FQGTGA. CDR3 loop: CASKQEPRGNTIYF. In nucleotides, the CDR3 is TGTGCCAGCAAACAGGAACCGAGAGGAAACACCATATATTTT. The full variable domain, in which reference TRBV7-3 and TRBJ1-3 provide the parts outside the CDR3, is GAGVSQTPSNKVTEKGKYVELRCDPISGHTALYWYRQSLGQGPEFLIYFQGTGAADDSGLPNDRFFAVRPEGSVSTLKIQRTERGDSAVYLCASKQEPRGNTIYFGEGSWLTVV.

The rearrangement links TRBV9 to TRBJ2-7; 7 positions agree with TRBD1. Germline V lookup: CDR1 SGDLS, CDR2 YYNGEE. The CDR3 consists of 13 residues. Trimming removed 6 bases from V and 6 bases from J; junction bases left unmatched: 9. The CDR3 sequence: CASTQGELGEQYF. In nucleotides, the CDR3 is TGTGCCAGCACCCAGGGGGAATTGGGCGAGCAGTACTTC.

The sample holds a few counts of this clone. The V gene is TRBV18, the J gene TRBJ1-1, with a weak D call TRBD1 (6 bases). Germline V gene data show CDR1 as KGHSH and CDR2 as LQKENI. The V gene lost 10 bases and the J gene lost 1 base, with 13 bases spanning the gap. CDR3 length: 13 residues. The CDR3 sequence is CATTGQSNTEAFF. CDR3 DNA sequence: TGTGCCACCACAGGGCAGTCGAACACTGAAGCTTTCTTT.

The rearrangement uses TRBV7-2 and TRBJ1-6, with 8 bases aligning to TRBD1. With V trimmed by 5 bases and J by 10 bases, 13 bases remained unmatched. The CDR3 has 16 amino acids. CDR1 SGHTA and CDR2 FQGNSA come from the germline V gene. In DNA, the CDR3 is TGTGCCAGCAGCCATAGACAGGGGCCAGTTCGGTCACCCCTCCACTTT. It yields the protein CASSHRQGPVRSPLHF.

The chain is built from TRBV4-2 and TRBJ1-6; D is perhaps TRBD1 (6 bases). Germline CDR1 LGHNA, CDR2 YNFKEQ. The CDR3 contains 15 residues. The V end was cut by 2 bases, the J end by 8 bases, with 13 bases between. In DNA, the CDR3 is TGTGCCAGCAGCCAATACAGGGTTCTTGATTCACCCCTCCACTTT. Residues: CASSQYRVLDSPLHF.

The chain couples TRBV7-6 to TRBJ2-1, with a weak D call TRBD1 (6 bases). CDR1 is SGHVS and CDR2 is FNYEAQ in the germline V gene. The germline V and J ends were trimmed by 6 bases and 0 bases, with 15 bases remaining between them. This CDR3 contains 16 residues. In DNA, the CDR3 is TGTGCCAGCAGTTTTACAGGGTCCTCCTCCTACAATGAGCAGTTCTTC. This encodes CASSFTGSSSYNEQFF.

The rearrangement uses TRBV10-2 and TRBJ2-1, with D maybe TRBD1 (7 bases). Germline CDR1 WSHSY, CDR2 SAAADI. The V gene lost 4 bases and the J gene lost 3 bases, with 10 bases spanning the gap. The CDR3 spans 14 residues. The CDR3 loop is CASSAQGGYNEQFF. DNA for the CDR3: TGCGCCAGCAGTGCGCAGGGGGGCTACAATGAGCAGTTCTTC.